This TCR beta chain was identified in a study of preoperative IRX-2 immunotherapy in early breast cancer. Germline loops: CDR1 MNHNS, CDR2 SASEGT. V was shortened by 4 bases and J by 2 bases, with 9 bases between the two germline ends. The CDR3 totals 13 residues. Sequenced by immunoSEQ multiplex PCR; TCRdb stores in-frame clones only, minus some. Of tens of thousands of clones listed, 90% are singletons. This sample's treatment: preoperative locoregional IRX-2 cytokine immunotherapy. This phase Ib study tested locoregional IRX-2 cytokine immunotherapy given before surgery. The chain has TRBV6-1 and TRBJ2-7, with a weak D call TRBD2 (5 bases). The specimen was taken from a patient treated with IRX-2 immunotherapy. The receptor was derived from a human donor with breast cancer. CDR3 nucleotide sequence: TGTGCCAGCAGTGCCGGGGTGACCTACGAGCAGTACTTC. Amino acids: CASSAGVTYEQYF.